Shown below are 12 T cell receptor beta chains from a single sample sequenced in a study of T-cell reconstitution after alpha-beta-depleted transplantation in children. A TCRbeta library incorporating unique molecular identifiers was prepared. TCRdb passed the PCR reads through MiXCR, listing each CDR3 protein once. The sample records under 450,000 distinct CDR3 sequences, roughly 16% being singletons. Specimen: PBMCs, mostly from graft donor cells, collected 360 days after TCRalphabeta/CD19-depleted stem cell transplant. The receptors were gathered from a boy in the first two years of life who had a stem cell transplant for Wiskott-Aldrich syndrome, so the T cells may come from the graft donor.

There are a few counts of this clonotype. The chain couples TRBV20-1 to TRBJ2-7, with 11 bases aligning to TRBD1. In germline, CDR1 is DFQATT, CDR2 SNEGSKA (reference sequence). The trim removed 3 bases at V and 2 bases at J, leaving 6 bases unmatched. This CDR3 has 15 residues. CDR3 sequence reads: CSARDWTGGTYEQYF. The CDR3, as DNA: TGCAGTGCTAGGGACTGGACAGGGGGCACCTACGAGCAGTACTTC.

The chain couples TRBV6-5 to TRBJ1-2, with no clear D. Per germline, CDR1 MNHEY and CDR2 SVGAGI. CDR3 size: 14 residues. Trimming took 0 bases from V and 4 from J, leaving 9 bases between them. In nucleotides, the CDR3 is TGTGCCAGCAGTTACTCAGCATGGTCCTATGGCTACACCTTC. Encoded protein: CASSYSAWSYGYTF.

Ten or more counts support this clonotype. This rearrangement joins TRBV12-3 or TRBV12-4 to TRBJ2-7, with a tentative D call TRBD1 (6 bases). Trimming removed 5 bases at V and 2 bases at J, with 10 bases between. The CDR3 runs to 13 residues. CDR3 nucleotide sequence: TGTGCCAGCAGTCAAACAGGGACCTACGAGCAGTACTTC. It yields the protein CASSQTGTYEQYF.

In this sample, this clonotype turned up a few times. This rearrangement joins TRBV18 to TRBJ1-6; D uncertain. The ends were cut back, 4 bases at V and 7 bases at J, with 11 bases in the middle. This CDR3 has 14 amino acids. Germline V gene lookup returns CDR1 KGHSH and CDR2 LQKENI. The CDR3 spells CASSQSAPNSPLHF. As DNA, the CDR3 is TGTGCCAGCTCACAATCGGCCCCAAATTCACCCCTCCACTTT.

This clonotype has just a few counts. The rearrangement uses TRBV4-3 and TRBJ2-7, with D perhaps matching TRBD1 (5 bases). Germline loops: CDR1 LGHNA, CDR2 YSLEER. The CDR3 length is 13 residues. V was trimmed by 3 bases and J by 5 bases, leaving 11 bases between them. The CDR3, as DNA: TGCGCCAGCAGCCACCTTCAGGGCAACGAGCAGTACTTC. It is translated as CASSHLQGNEQYF.

The chain is built from TRBV7-2 and TRBJ1-1, with D tentatively TRBD1 (5 bases). With 2 bases removed from V and 0 bases from J, the gap between germline ends came to 10 bases. CDR3 length: 15 residues. CDR1 SGHTA and CDR2 FQGNSA come from the germline V gene. CDR3: CASSLWGYMNTEAFF. CDR3 nucleotides: TGTGCCAGCAGCTTATGGGGCTACATGAACACTGAAGCTTTCTTT.

This clonotype has just a few counts. The rearrangement uses TRBV20-1 and TRBJ2-2; D unclear. Germline V lookup: CDR1 DFQATT, CDR2 SNEGSKA (reference sequence). Trimming took 2 bases from V and 1 from J, leaving 8 bases between them. CDR3 length: 14 amino acids. CDR3 DNA sequence: TGCAGTGCTAGACGGCTATTGAACACCGGGGAGCTGTTTTTT. It is translated as CSARRLLNTGELFF.

V and J are TRBV20-1 and TRBJ2-3; the D gene is possibly TRBD2 (7 bases). CDR1 is DFQATT, CDR2 SNEGSKA, per germline (reference sequence). The CDR3 length is 15 residues. Trimming cost V 2 bases and J 10 bases, with 22 bases left between them. The CDR3 is CSARSWGGAEVAQYF. CDR3 coding DNA: TGCAGTGCTAGATCATGGGGGGGGGCCGAGGTGGCGCAGTATTTT.

This clonotype was found a few times. This chain joins TRBV7-9 and TRBJ2-5; TRBD2 agrees at 10 bases. CDR3 length: 16 amino acids. Trimming at V came to 2 bases and at J to 5 bases, leaving 8 bases not matched to a gene. CDR1 SEHNR and CDR2 FQNEAQ come from the germline V gene (reference sequence). CDR3 amino acids: CASSLNPGLAIETQYF. CDR3 coding DNA: TGTGCCAGCAGCTTAAACCCGGGACTAGCGATTGAGACCCAGTACTTC.

In this sample, this clonotype turned up a few times. The chain joins TRBV6-2 or TRBV6-3 to TRBJ2-1; a weak D match, TRBD2 (5 bases). CDR3 length: 17 amino acids. Germline assignment: CDR1 MNHEY and CDR2 SVGEGT. V was trimmed by 5 bases and J by 2 bases, leaving 19 bases between them. The CDR3 DNA reads TGTGCCAGCAGTATTTCGTTTACTAGGAAAACCTACAATGAGCAGTTCTTC. This codes for CASSISFTRKTYNEQFF.

The chain has TRBV20-1 and TRBJ2-6, with D possibly called TRBD1 or TRBD2 (5 bases each). Germline CDR1 reads DFQATT; CDR2 reads SNEGSKA (reference sequence). This CDR3 contains 17 residues. V was shortened by 3 bases and J by 0 bases, with 15 bases between the two germline ends. This CDR3 reads CSASPWGMGSGANVLTF. As DNA, the CDR3 is TGCAGTGCTAGCCCCTGGGGGATGGGCTCTGGGGCCAACGTCCTGACTTTC.

This clonotype has more than one count but fewer than ten. This chain joins TRBV20-1 and TRBJ2-7; 14 bases are a match to TRBD2. CDR1 and CDR2 from the germline V gene are DFQATT and SNEGSKA (reference sequence). Germline trimming cut 3 bases from V and 3 bases from J; bases unmatched to any gene: 4. The CDR3 contains 15 residues. The DNA of the CDR3 is TGCAGTGCTAGCATCGGGACTAGCGGGAGCTACGAGCAGTACTTC. Translated: CSASIGTSGSYEQYF.